The 13 T cell receptor beta chains below come from one sample, sequenced in a study. Treg sorting used a CD4+CD25+CD127-/low gate. TCRdb ran MiXCR on the 5' RACE reads and lists one entry per CDR3 protein. The sample consists of 35,000 to 45,000 distinct CDR3 sequences, roughly 22% of them appearing once. The sequencing sample was made of Tregs sorted from a lymph node. The receptor source for this set is a female donor with breast cancer.

This clonotype has more than one count but fewer than ten. The V and J genes are TRBV6-6 and TRBJ1-3; D is unresolved. Trimming left V 2 bases short and J 0 bases short, with 14 bases between. Per the germline V gene, CDR1 is MNHNY and CDR2 is SVGAGI (reference sequence). The CDR3 sequence is 17 residues long. The CDR3 is CASSYEGGFPSGNTIYF. CDR3 coding DNA: TGTGCCAGCAGTTACGAGGGAGGGTTCCCCTCTGGAAACACCATATATTTT.

This clonotype occurred many times. The chain couples TRBV20-1 to TRBJ2-1, with 9 bases matching TRBD2. V lost 0 bases and J lost 5; bases outside the gene matches: 8. The CDR3 has 16 amino acids. Germline CDR1 DFQATT, CDR2 SNEGSKA (reference sequence). This CDR3 reads CSARDYGGGRDNEQFF. DNA for the CDR3: TGCAGTGCTAGAGATTATGGCGGCGGGAGGGACAATGAGCAGTTCTTC.

This clonotype was observed many times. This chain joins TRBV5-5 and TRBJ1-4; D remains ambiguous. The germline V gene has CDR1 SGHKS and CDR2 YYEKEE (reference sequence). V dropped 3 bases and J dropped 0 bases, with 12 bases sitting between them. CDR3 length: 16 residues. The DNA for the CDR3 is TGTGCCAGCAGCTATCAACCGGCAACAACTAATGAAAAACTGTTTTTT. Amino acids: CASSYQPATTNEKLFF.

CDR3 loop: CASSPGQVYYEQYF. The CDR3 nucleotides are TGTGCCAGCAGCCCGGGGCAAGTTTACTACGAGCAGTACTTC. The chain recombines TRBV28 with TRBJ2-7; either TRBD1 or TRBD2 may fit D (5 bases each). V was shortened by 6 bases and J by 3 bases, with 15 bases between the two germline ends. This CDR3 spans 14 amino acids. The germline V gene encodes CDR1 MDHEN and CDR2 SYDVKM. The whole variable domain, filled in from reference TRBV28 and TRBJ2-7, reads DVKVTQSSRYLVKRTGEKVFLECVQDMDHENMFWYRQDPGLGLRLIYFSYDVKMKEKGDIPEGYSVSREKKERFSLILESASTNQTSMYLCASSPGQVYYEQYFGPGTRLTVT.

This clonotype has just a few counts. V is TRBV28 and J is TRBJ2-7, with D possibly being TRBD1 (6 bases). CDR3 length: 13 amino acids. Germline CDR1 is MDHEN and CDR2 is SYDVKM. V was cut by 6 bases and J by 1 base, with 10 bases left in between. The CDR3 sequence: CASRATGSYEQYF. The CDR3, as DNA: TGTGCCAGCAGGGCCACAGGGTCCTACGAGCAGTACTTC.

Comment on this clonotype: This may come from a read error, since a much larger clone is one base off. J is TRBJ2-7 and V is TRBV5-1, with D perhaps matching TRBD2 (6 bases). This CDR3 comprises 15 residues. Germline CDR1 is SGHRS and CDR2 is YFSETQ. This chain's CDR3 is CAGSLFERDSGIQYF. The CDR3 bases are TGCGCCGGCAGCCTCTTCGAGAGAGATAGCGGAATCCAGTACTTC.

This clonotype was observed a handful of times. The chain employs TRBV7-9 and TRBJ2-1, with 10 bases fitting TRBD2. With V trimmed by 5 bases and J by 0 bases, 7 bases remained unmatched. This CDR3 is 17 amino acids long. Germline V gene sequence: CDR1 SEHNR, CDR2 FQNEAQ (reference sequence). CDR3 protein: CASSPGSGGSSYNEQFF. The CDR3 DNA sequence: TGTGCCAGCAGCCCGGGTAGCGGGGGGAGCTCCTACAATGAGCAGTTCTTC.

The table lists this clonotype with many counts. This chain uses TRBV20-1 with TRBJ2-5, with D perhaps matching TRBD1 (6 bases). V shed 6 bases and J shed 1 base, with 9 bases lying between them. Germline V gene data show CDR1 as DFQATT and CDR2 as SNEGSKA (reference sequence). CDR3 length: 12 amino acids. The CDR3 nucleotides read TGCAGTGCCCCAGGGGTCCAAGAGACCCAGTACTTC. It yields the protein CSAPGVQETQYF.

The chain is built from TRBV20-1 and TRBJ2-2, with D possibly being TRBD1 or TRBD2 (5 bases each). The V end was cut by 6 bases, the J end by 1 base, with 18 bases between. Germline loops: CDR1 DFQATT, CDR2 SNEGSKA (reference sequence). CDR3 length: 16 residues. In nucleotides, the CDR3 is TGCAGTGCCATCCCTTCGGTGGGGGAGAACACCGGGGAGCTGTTTTTT. It yields the protein CSAIPSVGENTGELFF.

This clonotype has a handful of counts. V is TRBV3-1 and J is TRBJ2-7; 12 nucleotides match TRBD2. The germline V gene encodes CDR1 LGHDT and CDR2 YNNKEL (reference sequence). The V and J ends lost 6 bases and 3 bases, in that order; junction bases with no gene match: 0. The CDR3 spans 13 residues. In nucleotides, the CDR3 is TGTGCCAGCAGGGGACTAGCGGGCTACGAGCAGTACTTC. This sequence encodes CASRGLAGYEQYF.

This clonotype was seen a few times. With a much larger clone just one base away, this may be a read error. This sequence joins TRBV6-5 and TRBJ1-2; D gene ambiguous. Germline-derived CDR1 and CDR2 are MNHEY and SVGAGI. The CDR3 has 15 amino acids. The CDR3 DNA reads as TGTGCCGGCAGTTACTCGGACGGATCCTTTCCCGGCTACACCTTC. Amino acids: CAGSYSDGSFPGYTF.

The sample holds many counts of this clonotype. The V and J genes are TRBV9 and TRBJ1-1, with unresolved D. CDR1 is SGDLS, CDR2 YYNGEE, per germline. The CDR3 is 13 amino acids. With 0 bases removed from V and 1 base from J, the gap between germline ends came to 4 bases. The CDR3 region has the DNA TGTGCCAGCAGCGTAGATGGGAACACTGAAGCTTTCTTT. Residues: CASSVDGNTEAFF.

This clonotype occurred many times. The V call is TRBV20-1, the J call TRBJ2-7, with D hard to call. V dropped 3 bases and J dropped 3 bases, with 9 bases sitting between them. This CDR3 contains 12 residues. From germline, CDR1 is DFQATT and CDR2 SNEGSKA (reference sequence). In DNA, the CDR3 is TGCAGTGCTAGGGCAGGTGACTACGAGCAGTACTTC. Amino acids: CSARAGDYEQYF.